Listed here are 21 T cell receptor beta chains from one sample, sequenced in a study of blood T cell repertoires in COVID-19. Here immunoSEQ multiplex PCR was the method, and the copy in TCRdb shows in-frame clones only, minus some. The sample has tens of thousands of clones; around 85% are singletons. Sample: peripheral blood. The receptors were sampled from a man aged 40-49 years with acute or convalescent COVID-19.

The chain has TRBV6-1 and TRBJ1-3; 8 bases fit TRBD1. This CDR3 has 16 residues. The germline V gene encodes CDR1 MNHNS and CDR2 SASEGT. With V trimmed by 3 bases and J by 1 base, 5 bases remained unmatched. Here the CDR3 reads CASSETGTGSGNTIYF. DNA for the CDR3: TGTGCCAGCAGTGAGACAGGGACAGGATCTGGAAACACCATATATTTT.

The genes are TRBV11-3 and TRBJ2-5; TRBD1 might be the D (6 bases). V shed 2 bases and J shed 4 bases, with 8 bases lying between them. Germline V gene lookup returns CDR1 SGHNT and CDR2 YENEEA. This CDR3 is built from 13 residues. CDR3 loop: CASSLQGRETQYF. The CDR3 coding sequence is TGTGCCAGCAGCTTACAGGGGAGAGAGACCCAGTACTTC.

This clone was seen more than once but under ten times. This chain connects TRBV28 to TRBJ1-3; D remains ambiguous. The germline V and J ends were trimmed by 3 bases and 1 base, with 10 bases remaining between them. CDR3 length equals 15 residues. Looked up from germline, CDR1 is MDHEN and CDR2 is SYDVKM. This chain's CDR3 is CASSLEGASGNTIYF. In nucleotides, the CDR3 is TGTGCCAGCAGTTTGGAGGGAGCATCTGGAAACACCATATATTTT.

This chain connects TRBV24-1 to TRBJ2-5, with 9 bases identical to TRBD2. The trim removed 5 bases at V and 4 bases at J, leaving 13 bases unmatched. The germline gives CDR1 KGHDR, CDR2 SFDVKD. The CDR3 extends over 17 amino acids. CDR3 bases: TGTGCCACCAGTGTAGGCGCTAGCGGGACCAGGGGAGAGACCCAGTACTTC. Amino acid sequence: CATSVGASGTRGETQYF.

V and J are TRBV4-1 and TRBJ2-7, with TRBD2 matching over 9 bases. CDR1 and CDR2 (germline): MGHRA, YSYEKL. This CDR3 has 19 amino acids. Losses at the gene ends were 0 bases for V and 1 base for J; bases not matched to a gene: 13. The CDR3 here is CASSQDSRAAGGRSYEQYF. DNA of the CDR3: TGCGCCAGCAGCCAAGACTCGCGAGCGGCGGGGGGGAGGTCCTACGAGCAGTACTTC.

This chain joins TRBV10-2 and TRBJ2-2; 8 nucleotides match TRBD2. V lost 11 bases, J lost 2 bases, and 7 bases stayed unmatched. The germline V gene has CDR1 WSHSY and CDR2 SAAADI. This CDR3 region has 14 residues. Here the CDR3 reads CASRLAQNTGELFF. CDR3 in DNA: TGCGCCTCTCGACTAGCGCAAAACACCGGGGAGCTGTTTTTT.

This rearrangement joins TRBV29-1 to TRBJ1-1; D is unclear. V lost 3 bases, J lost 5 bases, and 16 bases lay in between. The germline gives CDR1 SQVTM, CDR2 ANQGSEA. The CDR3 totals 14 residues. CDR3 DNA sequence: TGCAGCGTTGAGTCAGTGGGGAGGTGGACTGAAGCTTTCTTT. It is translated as CSVESVGRWTEAFF.

In DNA, the CDR3 is TGCGCCAGCAGCGGTGGCTGGGGGGACTATGGCTACACCTTC. Protein: CASSGGWGDYGYTF. The chain links TRBV5-1 to TRBJ1-2, with a tentative D call TRBD1 (5 bases). CDR1 is SGHRS, CDR2 YFSETQ, per germline. This CDR3 is 14 amino acids long. V lost 4 bases and J lost 3, with 13 bases in between.

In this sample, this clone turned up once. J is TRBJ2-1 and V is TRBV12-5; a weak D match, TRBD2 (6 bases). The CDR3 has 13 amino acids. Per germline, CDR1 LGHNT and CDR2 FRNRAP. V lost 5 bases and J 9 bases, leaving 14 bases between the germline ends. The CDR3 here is CASGIRGYGEQFF. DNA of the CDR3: TGTGCTAGTGGTATTCGGGGGTACGGTGAGCAGTTCTTC.

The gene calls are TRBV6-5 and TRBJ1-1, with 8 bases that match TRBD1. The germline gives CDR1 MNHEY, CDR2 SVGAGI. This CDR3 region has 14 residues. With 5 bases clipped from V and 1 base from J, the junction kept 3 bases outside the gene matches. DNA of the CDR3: TGTGCCAGCAGTCGGGGACAGGCGAACACTGAAGCTTTCTTT. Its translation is CASSRGQANTEAFF.

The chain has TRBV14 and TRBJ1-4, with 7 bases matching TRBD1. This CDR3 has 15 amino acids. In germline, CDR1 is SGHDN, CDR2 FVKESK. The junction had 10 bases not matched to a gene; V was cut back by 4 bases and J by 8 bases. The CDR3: CASSLQSSQGEKLFF. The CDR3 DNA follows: TGTGCCAGCAGCCTTCAAAGCTCACAGGGGGAAAAACTGTTTTTT.

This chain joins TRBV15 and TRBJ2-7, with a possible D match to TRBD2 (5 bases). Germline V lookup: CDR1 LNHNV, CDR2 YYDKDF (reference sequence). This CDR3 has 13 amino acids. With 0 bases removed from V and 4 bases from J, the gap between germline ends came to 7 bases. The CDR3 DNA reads TGTGCCACCAGCAGAGATGGCGGGTACGAGCAGTACTTC. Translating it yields CATSRDGGYEQYF.

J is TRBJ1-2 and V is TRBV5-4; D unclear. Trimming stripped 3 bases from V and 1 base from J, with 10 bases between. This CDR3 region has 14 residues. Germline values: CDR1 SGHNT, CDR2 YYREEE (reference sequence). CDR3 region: CASSSYNNNYGYTF. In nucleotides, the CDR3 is TGTGCCAGCAGCTCATACAACAATAACTATGGCTACACCTTC. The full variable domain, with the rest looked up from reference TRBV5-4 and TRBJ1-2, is ETGVTQSPTHLIKTRGQQVTLRCSSQSGHNTVSWYQQALGQGPQFIFQYYREEENGRGNFPPRFSGLQFPNYSSELNVNALELDDSALYLCASSSYNNNYGYTFGSGTRLTVV.

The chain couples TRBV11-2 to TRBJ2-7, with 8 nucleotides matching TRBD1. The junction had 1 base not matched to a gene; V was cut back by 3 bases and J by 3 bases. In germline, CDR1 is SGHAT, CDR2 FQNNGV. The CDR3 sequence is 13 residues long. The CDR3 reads CASSFGQGYEQYF. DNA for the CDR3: TGTGCCAGCAGCTTTGGACAGGGCTACGAGCAGTACTTC.

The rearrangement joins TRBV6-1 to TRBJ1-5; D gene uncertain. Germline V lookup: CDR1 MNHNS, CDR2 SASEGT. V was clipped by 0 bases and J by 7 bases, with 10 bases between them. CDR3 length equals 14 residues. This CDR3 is CASSEAFLFQPQHF. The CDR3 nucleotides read TGTGCCAGCAGTGAAGCGTTCTTGTTCCAGCCCCAGCATTTT.

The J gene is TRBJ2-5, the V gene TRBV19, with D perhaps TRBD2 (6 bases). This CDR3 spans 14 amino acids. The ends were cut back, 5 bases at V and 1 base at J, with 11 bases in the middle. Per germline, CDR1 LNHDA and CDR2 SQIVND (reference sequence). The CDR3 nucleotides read TGTGCCAGTAGTCCGACTAGGGTCCAAGAGACCCAGTACTTC. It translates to CASSPTRVQETQYF.

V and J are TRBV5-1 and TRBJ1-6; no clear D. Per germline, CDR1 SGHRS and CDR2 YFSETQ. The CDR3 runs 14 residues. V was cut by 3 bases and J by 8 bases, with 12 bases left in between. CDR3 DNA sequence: TGCGCCAGCAGCTCCGGAGCGATAGATTCACCCCTCCACTTT. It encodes CASSSGAIDSPLHF.

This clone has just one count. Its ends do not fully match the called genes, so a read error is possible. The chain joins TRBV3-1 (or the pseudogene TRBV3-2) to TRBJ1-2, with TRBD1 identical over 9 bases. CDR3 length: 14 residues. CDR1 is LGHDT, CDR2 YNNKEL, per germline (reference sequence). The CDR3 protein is CASSQEGTGRLYYF. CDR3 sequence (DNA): TGTGCCAGCAGCCAAGAAGGGACAGGGAGGCTCTATTACTTC.

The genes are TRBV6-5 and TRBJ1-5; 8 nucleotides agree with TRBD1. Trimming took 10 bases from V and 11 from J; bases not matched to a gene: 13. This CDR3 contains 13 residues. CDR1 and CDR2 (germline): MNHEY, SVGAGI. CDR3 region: CAISDRALSAQHF. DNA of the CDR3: TGTGCCATTTCGGACAGGGCGCTCTCGGCCCAGCATTTT.

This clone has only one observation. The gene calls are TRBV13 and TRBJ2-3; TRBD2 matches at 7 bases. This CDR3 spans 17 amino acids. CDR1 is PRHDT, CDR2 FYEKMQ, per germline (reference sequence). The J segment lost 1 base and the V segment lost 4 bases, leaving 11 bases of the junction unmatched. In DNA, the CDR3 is TGTGCCAGCAGCTCGTCAATTAGGGGAGGGGGCACAGATACGCAGTATTTT. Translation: CASSSSIRGGGTDTQYF.

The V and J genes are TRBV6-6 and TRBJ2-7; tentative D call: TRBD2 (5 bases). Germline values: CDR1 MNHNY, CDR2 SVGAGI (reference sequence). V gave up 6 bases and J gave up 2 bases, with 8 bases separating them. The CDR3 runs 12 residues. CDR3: CASSRLPYEQYF. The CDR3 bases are TGTGCCAGCAGCAGACTACCCTACGAGCAGTACTTC.